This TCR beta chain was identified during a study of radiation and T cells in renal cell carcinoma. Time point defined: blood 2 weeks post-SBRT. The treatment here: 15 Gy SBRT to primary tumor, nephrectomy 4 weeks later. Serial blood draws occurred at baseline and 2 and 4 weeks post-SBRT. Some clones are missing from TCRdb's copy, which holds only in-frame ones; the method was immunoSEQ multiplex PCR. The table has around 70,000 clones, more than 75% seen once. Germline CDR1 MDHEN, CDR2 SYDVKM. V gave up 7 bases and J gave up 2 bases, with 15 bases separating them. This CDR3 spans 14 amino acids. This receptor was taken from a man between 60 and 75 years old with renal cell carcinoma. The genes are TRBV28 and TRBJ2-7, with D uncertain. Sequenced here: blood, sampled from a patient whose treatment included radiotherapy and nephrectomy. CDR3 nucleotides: TGTGCCAGCAACCCTCCCCACCCACCCTACGAGCAGTACTTC. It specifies CASNPPHPPYEQYF.